This T cell receptor beta chain is from a study of cytomegalovirus exposure and HLA in healthy donors. Study outcomes and limitations: Analyses of presence and absence presupposed an approximately uniform sequencing depth across donors. Among TCR beta chains, those listed as cytomegalovirus-associated numbered over 150. Researchers reportedly found TCR beta sequences accurately predicted most subjects' HLA-A and HLA-B alleles.

Use of 60 Vbeta and 13 Jbeta primers characterized the PCR. Assay: immunoSEQ multiplex PCR; the TCRdb copy retains only in-frame clones and omits some. The sample has 65,000 to 85,000 clones, about 65% seen once. Points on this clone: What it recognizes is unknown.

The CDR3 is made up of 12 amino acids. From germline, CDR1 is LNHDA and CDR2 SQIVND (reference sequence). Trimming pared 8 bases from V and 7 bases from J, leaving 12 bases between. Among the donors, all were healthy bone marrow donors. The chain has TRBV19 and TRBJ2-4; possible D gene TRBD1, 5 bases. This clonotype was obtained from a woman aged 25-40 years in good health and CMV-seronegative. Sequenced sample: PBMCs. CDR3 region: CASSTGLNIQYF. CDR3 DNA: TGTGCCAGTTCCACAGGATTGAACATTCAGTACTTC.